This T cell receptor (beta chain) was observed in a study of blood T cells in healthy people across ages. CDR3 length: 16 amino acids. Germline CDR1 reads MNHEY; CDR2 reads SMNVEV (reference sequence). Alongside a J-beta primer mix, a sample-barcoded 5' primer served in a second PCR lasting 7 to 11 cycles. TCRdb independently ran MiXCR on the 5' RACE reads; one entry per CDR3 protein. The table includes 450,000 to 650,000 distinct CDR3 sequences, less than 25% detected once. Notes on this clonotype: Its antigen is undetermined.

Study findings and constraints: A roughly linear fall in TCR beta diversity per million T cells was seen with increasing age.

The same data also went into a second study, on T cells of mothers and their children. That source reports: Similar effects of thymic selection on TCR recombination output were recorded in related and unrelated pairs.

The rearrangement links TRBV27 to TRBJ2-5; possibly TRBD2 for D (7 bases). The J call is doubtful: the DNA matches TRBJ2-1 better. This sequence originates from a boy younger than 18 in good health. Sequenced input: blood. CDR3 residues: CASSLIGGGGGDEQFF. In DNA, the CDR3 is TGTGCCAGCAGTTTGATTGGGGGGGGCGGTGGGGATGAGCAGTTCTTC.